The rows below give T cell receptor beta chains drawn from one sample of a study of blood T cell repertoires in COVID-19. This table comes from immunoSEQ multiplex PCR, and its TCRdb copy is limited to in-frame clones, with some not included. The table records 300,000 to 400,000 clones, about 88% of them present only once. Material: peripheral blood. These receptors were collected from a woman aged 60-70 years with COVID-19, enrolled during active disease. Both conserved end residues are part of each CDR3. The D gene is left open where the match is weak. Clone size is shown for a subset of rows, as once, few, many or a class of expanded clone.

size	J	D	V	DNA	CDR3
NA	TRBJ2-5	NA	TRBV4-3	TGCGCCAGCAGCCAAGCCAAAGACGGACAGAGCGGCCAAGAGACCCAGTACTTC	CASSQAKDGQSGQETQYF
NA	TRBJ1-5	NA	TRBV3-1/TRBV3-2	TGTGCCAGCAGCCAAGGGGGAGGGCAGCCCCAGCATTTT	CASSQGGGQPQHF
NA	TRBJ2-1	TRBD2	TRBV10-3	TGTGCCCTCGGAAGCGGGGGGGACAATGAGCAGTTCTTC	CALGSGGDNEQFF
once	TRBJ2-7	NA	TRBV10-2	TGCGCCAGCAGTGACGTTGGCAGCTCCTACGAGCAGTACTTC	CASSDVGSSYEQYF
NA	TRBJ2-3	NA	TRBV30	TGTGCCTGGAGTGTTCCGCGGGGGAGGGGGACAGATACGCAGTATTTT	CAWSVPRGRGTDTQYF
NA	TRBJ1-2	NA	TRBV4-2	TGTGCCAGCAGCCAAGGGGCAGGGGAGGGGTCCTATGGCTACACCTTC	CASSQGAGEGSYGYTF
NA	TRBJ2-5	NA	TRBV7-3	TGTGCCAGCAGCTTAAGCCTACAAGAGACCCAGTACTTC	CASSLSLQETQYF
NA	TRBJ1-2	NA	TRBV30	TGTGCCTCTATGGCCAGGGCTAACTATGGCTACACCTTC	CASMARANYGYTF
NA	TRBJ1-3	NA	TRBV11-3	TGTGCCAGCAGCTTGATCCGGACGGCCGGAGGAGACACCATATATTTT	CASSLIRTAGGDTIYF
NA	TRBJ2-1	TRBD2	TRBV5-1	TGCGCCAGCAGCCCGTTAGCGGGGGGCGGGAATGAGCAGTTCTTC	CASSPLAGGGNEQFF
NA	TRBJ2-1	TRBD2	TRBV7-8	TGTGCCAGCAGCTTGGGTCCTAGCGGGGGCATCTACAATGAGCAGTTCTTC	CASSLGPSGGIYNEQFF
NA	TRBJ1-1	NA	TRBV12-3/TRBV12-4	TGTGCCAGCAGTTTCAGGAACACTGAAGCTTTCTTT	CASSFRNTEAFF
NA	TRBJ2-6	TRBD1	TRBV11-3	TGTGCCAGCAGCTTAGGGGGGACAGCTGGGGCCAACGTCCTGACTTTC	CASSLGGTAGANVLTF
NA	TRBJ2-1	TRBD1	TRBV7-7	TGTGCCAGCAGCTCAATGCTCCGGGACAGCTACAATGAGCAGTTCTTC	CASSSMLRDSYNEQFF
NA	TRBJ1-1	NA	TRBV6-6	TGTGCCAGCAGTTACTCGATGGGGGGGGGCAATGGTGAAGCTTTCTTT	CASSYSMGGGNGEAFF
NA	TRBJ1-6	TRBD1	TRBV12-3/TRBV12-4	TGTGCCAGCAGAGGACAGGGCGGTTCACCCCTCCACTTT	CASRGQGGSPLHF
NA	TRBJ2-7	NA	TRBV11-3	TGTGCCAGCAGCTTCGGTCGCGGAGCAGTCGAGCAGTACTTC	CASSFGRGAVEQYF
NA	TRBJ1-1	TRBD1	TRBV4-3	TGCGCCAGCAGCGCCGACAGGGGGCAGAGGGCTTTCTTT	CASSADRGQRAFF
NA	TRBJ2-5	NA	TRBV27	TGTGCCAGCAGTTCGTTACAGGACGTCCAAGAGACCCAGTACTTC	CASSSLQDVQETQYF
once	TRBJ2-7	NA	TRBV11-2	TGTGCCAGCAGCTTAGAAGGGCGCAGGGATCCCTACGAGCAGTACTTC	CASSLEGRRDPYEQYF
NA	TRBJ2-3	TRBD2	TRBV11-3	TGTGCCAGCAGCTTAGCCCCAGCGGGAGGCACAGATACGCAGTATTTT	CASSLAPAGGTDTQYF
NA	TRBJ1-2	NA	TRBV28	TGTGCCAGCAGTTTAAAACGGCGGGACTATGGCTACACCTTC	CASSLKRRDYGYTF
NA	TRBJ2-1	NA	TRBV2	TGTGCCACCACAACAGGGTTCAATGAGCAGTTCTTC	CATTTGFNEQFF
NA	TRBJ2-1	TRBD2	TRBV6-2/TRBV6-3	TGTGCCAGCAGTTCCATAACTAGCGGGGGGGCCAATGAGCAGTTCTTC	CASSSITSGGANEQFF
once	TRBJ2-6	NA	TRBV13	TGTGCCAGCAGCGCGGGACCCCGCCCTACTGGGGCCAACGTCCTGACTTTC	CASSAGPRPTGANVLTF
NA	TRBJ1-5	TRBD1	TRBV2	TGTGCCAGCGGGGACAGGGCTAATCAGCCCCAGCATTTT	CASGDRANQPQHF
NA	TRBJ1-4	NA	TRBV19	TGTGCCAGTAGTACCGGATTTAGGGGGAATGAAAAACTGTTTTTT	CASSTGFRGNEKLFF
once	TRBJ2-7	TRBD1	TRBV5-1	TGCGCCAGCAGAATATCCGGGACAGTCCACGAGCAGTACTTC	CASRISGTVHEQYF
NA	TRBJ2-3	TRBD1	TRBV25-1	TGTGCCAGCAGTAAACAGGGGCTCACAGATACGCAGTATTTT	CASSKQGLTDTQYF
NA	TRBJ2-3	NA	TRBV5-1	TGCGCCAGCAGCTTAGGGACTCCCGGGGGCACAGATACGCAGTATTTT	CASSLGTPGGTDTQYF
NA	TRBJ1-1	NA	TRBV11-3	TGTGCCAGCAGCTTAGGTCAGAGGGAAGCTTTCTTT	CASSLGQREAFF
NA	TRBJ2-4	TRBD1	TRBV5-4	TGTGCCAGCAGCTTTTCGGGACAGGGACCGAACATTCAGTACTTC	CASSFSGQGPNIQYF
NA	TRBJ2-1	NA	TRBV9	TGTGCCAGCAGCCCGCGGGACAGTTTGAGCTCCTACAATGAGCAGTTCTTC	CASSPRDSLSSYNEQFF
NA	TRBJ2-1	TRBD1	TRBV7-6	TGTGCCAGCAGCTTATTGGGACAGGGGGTCTCCTACAATGAGCAGTTCTTC	CASSLLGQGVSYNEQFF
NA	TRBJ2-3	TRBD1	TRBV5-1	TGCGCCAGCAGCTTGGAAGGGGGCCACGTCCCAGATACGCAGTATTTT	CASSLEGGHVPDTQYF
NA	TRBJ1-4	NA	TRBV4-3	TGCGCCAGCAGCCAAGATCCAGCGGGAAATGAAAAACTGTTTTTT	CASSQDPAGNEKLFF
NA	TRBJ2-7	TRBD2	TRBV5-5	TGTGCCAGCAGCTTGTGGTTAGCGGGTGGTACCTACGAGCAGTACTTC	CASSLWLAGGTYEQYF
NA	TRBJ1-1	NA	TRBV5-6	TGTGCCAGCAGCTTGACAGGGAACACTGAAGCTTTCTTT	CASSLTGNTEAFF
NA	TRBJ2-5	TRBD1	TRBV7-9	TGTGCCAGCAGTCCGGACAGGGGGCAAGAGACCCAGTACTTC	CASSPDRGQETQYF